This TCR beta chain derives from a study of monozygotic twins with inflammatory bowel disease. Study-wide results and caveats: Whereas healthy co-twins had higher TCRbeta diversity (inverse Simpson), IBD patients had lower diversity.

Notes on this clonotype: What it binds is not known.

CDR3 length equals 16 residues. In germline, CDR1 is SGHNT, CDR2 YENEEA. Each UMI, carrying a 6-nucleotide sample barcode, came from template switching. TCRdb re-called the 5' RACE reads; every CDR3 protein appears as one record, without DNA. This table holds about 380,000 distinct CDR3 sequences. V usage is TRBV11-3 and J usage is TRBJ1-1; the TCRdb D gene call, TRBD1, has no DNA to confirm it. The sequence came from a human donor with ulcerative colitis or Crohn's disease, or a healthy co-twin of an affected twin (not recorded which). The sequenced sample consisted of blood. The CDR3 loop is CASSPGQGEMNTEAFF.